This is a list of T cell receptor beta chains from one sample in a study of blood T cell repertoires in COVID-19. TCRdb's table, derived via immunoSEQ multiplex PCR, lists solely in-frame clones and lacks some. The profile shows around 260,000 clones, 86% of them singletons. Sequencing was carried out using peripheral blood. These receptors were collected from a young man with active or convalescent COVID-19. The CDR3 runs from the conserved cysteine through the conserved F or W. A D gene is named only where the DNA matches it firmly. Rows may omit the clone size; those that give it use once, few, many or a size class.

len	abundance	v_gene	j_gene	d_gene	CDR3aa	CDR3nt
13	NA	TRBV6-5	TRBJ2-7	TRBD1	CASTTGVSYEQYF	TGTGCCAGCACAACAGGGGTTTCCTACGAGCAGTACTTC
12	few	TRBV3-1/TRBV3-2	TRBJ1-1	NA	CASGSSNTEAFF	TGTGCCAGCGGCTCCTCGAACACTGAAGCTTTCTTT
15	once	TRBV5-6	TRBJ1-6	NA	CASSLVSGVGSPLHF	TGTGCCAGCAGCTTGGTTTCAGGGGTAGGTTCACCCCTCCACTTT
17	once	TRBV21-1	TRBJ1-2	NA	CASSTRQGPWVFSGYTF	TGTGCCAGCAGCACCCGTCAGGGGCCTTGGGTTTTCTCTGGCTACACCTTC
12	once	TRBV29-1	TRBJ1-1	NA	CSVGIGGTEAFF	TGCAGCGTTGGAATAGGGGGAACTGAAGCTTTCTTT
13	NA	TRBV7-9	TRBJ2-5	NA	CASSLNSKETQYF	TGTGCCAGCAGCTTGAACAGTAAAGAGACCCAGTACTTC
14	few	TRBV2	TRBJ2-5	TRBD2	CASRTSGGQETQYF	TGTGCCAGCAGGACATCGGGGGGGCAAGAGACCCAGTACTTC
16	once	TRBV5-8	TRBJ1-1	NA	CASSLGLSGVGTEAFF	TGTGCCAGCAGCTTAGGGTTGTCCGGGGTCGGCACTGAAGCTTTCTTT
16	NA	TRBV5-1	TRBJ2-1	NA	CASSLAGPGSYNEQFF	TGCGCCAGCAGCTTGGCTGGTCCAGGCTCCTACAATGAGCAGTTCTTC
13	NA	TRBV7-2	TRBJ2-7	NA	CASSPTVSYEQYF	TGTGCCAGCAGCCCGACAGTCTCCTACGAGCAGTACTTC
11	NA	TRBV30	TRBJ1-2	NA	CAWDGGYGYTF	TGTGCCTGGGACGGGGGCTATGGCTACACCTTC
16	NA	TRBV6-1	TRBJ2-3	NA	CASSELGPTRTDTQYF	TGTGCCAGCAGCGAACTAGGTCCCACTCGCACAGATACGCAGTATTTT
12	NA	TRBV30	TRBJ1-2	TRBD1	CAWTGTGVSYTF	TGTGCCTGGACAGGGACAGGGGTTTCCTACACCTTC
15	NA	TRBV9	TRBJ1-2	TRBD1	CASSVDLQGAYGYTF	TGTGCCAGCAGCGTAGATCTCCAGGGGGCCTATGGCTACACCTTC
15	NA	TRBV13	TRBJ2-5	TRBD1	CASSTTGTGSVTQYF	TGTGCCAGCAGTACAACCGGGACAGGGTCCGTGACCCAGTACTTC